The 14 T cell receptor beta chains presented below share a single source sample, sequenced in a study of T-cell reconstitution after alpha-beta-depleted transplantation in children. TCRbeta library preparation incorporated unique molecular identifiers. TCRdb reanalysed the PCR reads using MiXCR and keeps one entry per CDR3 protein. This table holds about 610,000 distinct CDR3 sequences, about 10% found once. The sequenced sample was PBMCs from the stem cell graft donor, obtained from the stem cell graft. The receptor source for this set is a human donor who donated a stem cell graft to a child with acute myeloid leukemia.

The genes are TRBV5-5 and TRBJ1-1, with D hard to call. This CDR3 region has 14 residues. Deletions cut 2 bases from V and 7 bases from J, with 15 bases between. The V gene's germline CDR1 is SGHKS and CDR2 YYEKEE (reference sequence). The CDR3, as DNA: TGTGCCAGCAGCTTACCCAGCTACTCGAATGAAGCTTTCTTT. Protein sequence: CASSLPSYSNEAFF.

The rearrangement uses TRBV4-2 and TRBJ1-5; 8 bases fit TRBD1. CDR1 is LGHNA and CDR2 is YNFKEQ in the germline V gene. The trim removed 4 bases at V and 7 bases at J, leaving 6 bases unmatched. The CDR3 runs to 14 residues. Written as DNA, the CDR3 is TGTGCCAGCAGCCCCGGACAGGGCGCCCAGCCCCAGCATTTT. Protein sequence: CASSPGQGAQPQHF.

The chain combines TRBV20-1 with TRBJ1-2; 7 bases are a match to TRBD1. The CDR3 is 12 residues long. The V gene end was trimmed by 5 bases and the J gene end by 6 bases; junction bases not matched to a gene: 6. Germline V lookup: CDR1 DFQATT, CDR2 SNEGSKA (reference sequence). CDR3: CSAGDSYDGYTF. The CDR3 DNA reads TGCAGTGCTGGGGACAGCTACGATGGCTACACCTTC.

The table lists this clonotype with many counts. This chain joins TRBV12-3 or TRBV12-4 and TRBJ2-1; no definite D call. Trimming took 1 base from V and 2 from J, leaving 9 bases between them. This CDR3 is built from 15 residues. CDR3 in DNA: TGTGCCAGCAGTTTAGTTGCCGGACCCTACAATGAGCAGTTCTTC. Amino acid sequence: CASSLVAGPYNEQFF.

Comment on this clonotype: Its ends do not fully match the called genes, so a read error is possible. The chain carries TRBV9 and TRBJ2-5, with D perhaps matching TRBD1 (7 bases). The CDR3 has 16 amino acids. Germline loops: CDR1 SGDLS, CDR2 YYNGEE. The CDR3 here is CASSPPGGLSSESQYF. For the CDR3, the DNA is TGTGCCAGCAGCCCTCCAGGGGGGTTATCCTCAGAGAGCCAGTACTTC.

DNA of the CDR3: TGTGCCAGCAGTTACTCCGGGTGCGCTTTCTTT. Its translation: CASSYSGCAFF. The chain recombines TRBV6-5 with TRBJ1-1, with D unclear. Germline V lookup: CDR1 MNHEY, CDR2 SVGAGI. The CDR3 has 11 amino acids. V was cut by 0 bases and J by 11 bases, with 7 bases left in between.

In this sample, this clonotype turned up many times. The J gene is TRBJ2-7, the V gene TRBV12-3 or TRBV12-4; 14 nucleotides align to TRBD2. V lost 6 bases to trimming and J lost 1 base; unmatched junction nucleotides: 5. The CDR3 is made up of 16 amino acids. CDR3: CASRGGTSGSSYEQYF. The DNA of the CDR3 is TGTGCCAGCAGGGGCGGGACTAGCGGGAGTTCCTACGAGCAGTACTTC.

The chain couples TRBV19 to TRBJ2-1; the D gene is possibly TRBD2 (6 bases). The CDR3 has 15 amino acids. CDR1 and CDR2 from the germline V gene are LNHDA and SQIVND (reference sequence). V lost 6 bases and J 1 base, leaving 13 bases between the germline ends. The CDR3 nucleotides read TGTGCCAGTAGGGATCTAGCGACTTCCTACAATGAGCAGTTCTTC. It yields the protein CASRDLATSYNEQFF.

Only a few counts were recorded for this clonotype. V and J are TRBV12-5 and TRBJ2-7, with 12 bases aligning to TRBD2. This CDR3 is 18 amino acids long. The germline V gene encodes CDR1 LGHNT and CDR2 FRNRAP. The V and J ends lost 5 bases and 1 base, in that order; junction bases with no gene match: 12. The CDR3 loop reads CASGPTSGSINPSYEQYF. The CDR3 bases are TGTGCTAGTGGTCCGACTAGCGGGAGTATAAACCCTTCCTACGAGCAGTACTTC. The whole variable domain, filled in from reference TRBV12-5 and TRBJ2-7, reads DARVTQTPRHKVTEMGQEVTMRCQPILGHNTVFWYRQTMMQGLELLAYFRNRAPLDDSGMPKDRFSAEMPDATLATLKIQPSEPRDSAVYFCASGPTSGSINPSYEQYFGPGTRLTVT.

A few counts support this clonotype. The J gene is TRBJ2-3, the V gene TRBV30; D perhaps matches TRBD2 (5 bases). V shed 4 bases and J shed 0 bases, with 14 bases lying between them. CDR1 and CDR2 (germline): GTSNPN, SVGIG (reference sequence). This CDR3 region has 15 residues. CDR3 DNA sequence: TGTGCCTGGACAAAGACTACATATAGCACAGATACGCAGTATTTT. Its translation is CAWTKTTYSTDTQYF.

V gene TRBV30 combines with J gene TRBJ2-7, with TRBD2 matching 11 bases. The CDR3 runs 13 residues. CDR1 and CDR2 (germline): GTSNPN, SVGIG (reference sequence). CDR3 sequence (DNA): TGTGCTTTAGCGGGAGGGTTACCCTACGAGCAGTACTTC. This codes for CALAGGLPYEQYF.

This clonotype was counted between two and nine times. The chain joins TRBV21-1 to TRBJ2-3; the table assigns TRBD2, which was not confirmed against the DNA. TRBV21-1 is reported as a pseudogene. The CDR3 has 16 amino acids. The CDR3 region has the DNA TGTGCCAGCAGCAAAAAACCCTCCGGAGGCACAGATACGCAGTATTTT. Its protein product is CASSKKPSGGTDTQYF.

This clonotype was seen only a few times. CDR3 residues: CSVENWAGAQETQYF. The CDR3 nucleotides read TGCAGCGTTGAAAACTGGGCCGGGGCCCAAGAGACCCAGTACTTC. This chain uses TRBV29-1 with TRBJ2-5, with D perhaps assigned TRBD1 or TRBD2 (5 bases each). From germline, CDR1 is SQVTM and CDR2 ANQGSEA. This CDR3 has 15 amino acids. The ends were cut back, 2 bases at V and 1 base at J, with 14 bases in the middle.

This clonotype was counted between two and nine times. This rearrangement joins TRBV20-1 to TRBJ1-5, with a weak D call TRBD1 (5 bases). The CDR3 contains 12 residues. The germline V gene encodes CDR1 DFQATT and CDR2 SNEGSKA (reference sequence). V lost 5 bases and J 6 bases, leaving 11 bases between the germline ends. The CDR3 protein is CSAAQGSQPQHF. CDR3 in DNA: TGCAGTGCTGCCCAGGGCAGTCAGCCCCAGCATTTT.